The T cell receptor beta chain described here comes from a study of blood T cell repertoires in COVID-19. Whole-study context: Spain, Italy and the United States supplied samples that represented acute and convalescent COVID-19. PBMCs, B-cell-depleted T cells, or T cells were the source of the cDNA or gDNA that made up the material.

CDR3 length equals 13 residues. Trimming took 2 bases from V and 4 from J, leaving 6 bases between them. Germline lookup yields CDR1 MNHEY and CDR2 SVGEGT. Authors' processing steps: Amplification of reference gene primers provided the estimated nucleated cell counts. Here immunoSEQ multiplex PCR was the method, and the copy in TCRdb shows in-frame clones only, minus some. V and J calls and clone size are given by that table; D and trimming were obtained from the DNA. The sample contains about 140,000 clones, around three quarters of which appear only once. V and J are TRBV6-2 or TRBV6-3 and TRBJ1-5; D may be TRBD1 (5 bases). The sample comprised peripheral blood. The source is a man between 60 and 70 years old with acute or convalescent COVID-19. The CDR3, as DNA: TGTGCCAGCAGTTACGGGGGGAATCAGCCCCAGCATTTT. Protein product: CASSYGGNQPQHF.